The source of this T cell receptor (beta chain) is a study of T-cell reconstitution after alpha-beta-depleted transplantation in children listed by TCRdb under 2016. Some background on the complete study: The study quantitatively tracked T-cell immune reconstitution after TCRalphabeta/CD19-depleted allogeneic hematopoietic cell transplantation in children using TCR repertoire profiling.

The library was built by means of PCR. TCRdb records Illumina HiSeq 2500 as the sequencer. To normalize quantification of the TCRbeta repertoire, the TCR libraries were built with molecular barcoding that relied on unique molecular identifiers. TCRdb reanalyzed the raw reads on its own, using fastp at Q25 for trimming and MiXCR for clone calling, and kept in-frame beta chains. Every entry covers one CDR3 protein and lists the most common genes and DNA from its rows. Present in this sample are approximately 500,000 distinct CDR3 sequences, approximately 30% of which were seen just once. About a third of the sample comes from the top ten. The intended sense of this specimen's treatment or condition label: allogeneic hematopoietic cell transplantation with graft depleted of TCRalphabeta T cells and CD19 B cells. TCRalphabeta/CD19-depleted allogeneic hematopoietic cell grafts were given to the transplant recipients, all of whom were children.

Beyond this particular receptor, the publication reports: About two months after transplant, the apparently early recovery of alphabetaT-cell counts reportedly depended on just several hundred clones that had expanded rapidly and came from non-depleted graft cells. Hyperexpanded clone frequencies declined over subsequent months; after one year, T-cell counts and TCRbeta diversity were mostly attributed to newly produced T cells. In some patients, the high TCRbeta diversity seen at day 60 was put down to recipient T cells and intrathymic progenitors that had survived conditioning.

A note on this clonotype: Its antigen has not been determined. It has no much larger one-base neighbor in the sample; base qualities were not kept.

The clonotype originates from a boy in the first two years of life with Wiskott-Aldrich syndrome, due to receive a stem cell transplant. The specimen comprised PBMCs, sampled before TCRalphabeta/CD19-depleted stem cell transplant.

The CDR3 protein is CASSFRQGRTGELFF. The bases read TGTGCCAGCAGTTTTCGGCAGGGGCGAACCGGGGAGCTGTTTTTT. The rearranged chain carries TRBV12-3 or TRBV12-4 and TRBJ2-2; 6 matching bases give a weak D call of TRBD1. The V end loses 3 bases and the J end loses 5 bases, and a stretch of 13 bases separates them. CDR3 length: 15 amino acids, cysteine to phenylalanine. The kept DNA is CDR3 alone, 45 bases in frame from the first base.